Below, 19 T cell receptor beta chains from the same sample are listed, as sequenced in a study of T-cell memory formation after mild COVID-19. In TCRdb, the 5' RACE reads were re-called with MiXCR into one record per CDR3 protein. The table includes about 320,000 distinct CDR3 sequences, over 11% detected once. Sequenced material: PBMCs or a T cell subset sorted from them (not recorded which). Source of these receptors: a man younger than 30 who had mild COVID-19 (a few samples of this study predate the infection). Cell type and time point are not known.

The J gene is TRBJ2-5, the V gene TRBV12-3 or TRBV12-4; D is possibly TRBD1 (6 bases). The CDR3 contains 16 residues. Trimming removed 4 bases at V and 1 base at J, with 16 bases between. The CDR3, as DNA: TGTGCCAGCAGTTCCACTTGGACAGTCCGCCAAGAGACCCAGTACTTC. Protein: CASSSTWTVRQETQYF.

This clonotype appeared a few times. The chain carries TRBV6-5 and TRBJ1-1; TRBD1 matches at 9 bases. V lost 4 bases, J lost 4 bases, and 1 base stayed unmatched. Germline CDR1 and CDR2: MNHEY and SVGAGI. The CDR3 loop spans 13 amino acids. CDR3 loop: CASSWGQGTEAFF. CDR3 bases: TGTGCCAGCAGTTGGGGACAGGGCACTGAAGCTTTCTTT.

The rearrangement links TRBV7-2 to TRBJ2-1; 9 bases fit TRBD2. The germline CDR1 and CDR2 sequences are SGHTA and FQGNSA. The CDR3 is made up of 17 amino acids. V was pared by 5 bases and J by 4 bases, with 12 bases of the junction left unmatched. This chain's CDR3 is CASSLPRASGVYNEQFF. The DNA for the CDR3 is TGTGCCAGCAGCCTCCCTAGAGCTAGCGGGGTATACAATGAGCAGTTCTTC. Variable domain in full (rest from reference TRBV7-2 and TRBJ2-1): GAGVSQSPSNKVTEKGKDVELRCDPISGHTALYWYRQSLGQGLEFLIYFQGNSAPDKSGLPSDRFSAERTGGSVSTLTIQRTQQEDSAVYLCASSLPRASGVYNEQFFGPGTRLTVL.

Worth noting for this clonotype: Since a much larger clone is just one base distant, this may be a read error. V and J are TRBV5-1 and TRBJ1-1, with no clear D. This CDR3 comprises 14 residues. Germline loops: CDR1 SGHRS, CDR2 YFSETQ. Between the trimmed V and J ends, which lost 0 bases and 1 base, there was a span of 7 bases. CDR3 nucleotide sequence: TGCGCCAGCAGCTTGGATTGGGGGAACACTGAAGCTTTCTTT. Translated: CASSLDWGNTEAFF.

This clonotype came up a few times. V is TRBV3-1 and J is TRBJ1-2, with D perhaps matching TRBD1 (5 bases). CDR1 and CDR2 from the germline V gene are LGHDT and YNNKEL (reference sequence). Deletions cut 1 base from V and 4 bases from J, with 19 bases between. This CDR3 region has 17 residues. DNA for the CDR3: TGTGCCAGCAGCCAAGCAATCGAGGAGGGGCTAACCTATGGCTACACCTTC. This encodes CASSQAIEEGLTYGYTF.

The gene calls are TRBV3-1 and TRBJ2-7; D assignment may be TRBD1 or TRBD2 (6 bases each). The CDR3 is made up of 15 amino acids. Germline V gives CDR1 LGHDT, CDR2 YNNKEL (reference sequence). V was clipped by 1 base and J by 3 bases, with 13 bases between them. CDR3 sequence: CASSQGWGANYEQYF. The CDR3 DNA follows: TGTGCCAGCAGCCAAGGTTGGGGGGCGAACTACGAGCAGTACTTC.

This clonotype showed up just a few times. The chain couples TRBV20-1 to TRBJ1-2; D remains ambiguous. This CDR3 spans 13 amino acids. Germline CDR1 DFQATT, CDR2 SNEGSKA (reference sequence). The V end lost 0 bases, the J end lost 6 bases, and 11 bases lay between the germline ends. CDR3 DNA sequence: TGCAGTGCTAGAGATCTGGGTGAGAATGGCTACACCTTC. Protein sequence: CSARDLGENGYTF.

CDR3 DNA: TGCGCCAGCAGCGAAGGGACAGGCTCCTACGAGCAGTACTTC. It encodes CASSEGTGSYEQYF. This chain connects TRBV5-1 to TRBJ2-7; 8 bases fit TRBD1. Trimming at V came to 4 bases and at J to 0 bases, leaving 3 bases not matched to a gene. The CDR3 sequence is 14 residues long. The germline V gene encodes CDR1 SGHRS and CDR2 YFSETQ.

This chain uses TRBV20-1 with TRBJ1-5; D possibly corresponds to TRBD1 (5 bases). The CDR3 totals 16 residues. Trimming removed 6 bases from V and 0 bases from J, with 18 bases in between. Per germline, CDR1 DFQATT and CDR2 SNEGSKA (reference sequence). CDR3 in DNA: TGCAGTGCCCCGGGACCGAGGGCGGATAGCAATCAGCCCCAGCATTTT. Protein: CSAPGPRADSNQPQHF.

This clonotype was recorded many times. The chain couples TRBV6-5 to TRBJ2-5; 12 bases are shared with TRBD2. CDR1 and CDR2 (germline): MNHEY, SVGAGI. Trimming removed 4 bases from V and 5 bases from J; junction bases left unmatched: 2. The CDR3 totals 14 residues. CDR3 sequence reads: CASSSSGGAETQYF. The DNA for the CDR3 is TGTGCCAGCAGTTCTAGCGGGGGGGCGGAGACCCAGTACTTC.

The rearrangement joins TRBV27 to TRBJ1-6; D perhaps matches TRBD1 (6 bases). Germline CDR1 MNHEY, CDR2 SMNVEV (reference sequence). V dropped 3 bases and J dropped 10 bases, with 13 bases sitting between them. The CDR3 totals 14 residues. The CDR3 spells CASSFSGAVSPLHF. The CDR3 bases are TGTGCCAGCAGTTTTTCAGGGGCTGTCTCACCCCTCCACTTT.

This clonotype was observed many times. The chain links TRBV5-1 to TRBJ1-1; D is perhaps TRBD1 (5 bases). Germline lookup yields CDR1 SGHRS and CDR2 YFSETQ. V was shortened by 2 bases and J by 4 bases, with 21 bases between the two germline ends. There are 17 residues in the CDR3. DNA of the CDR3: TGCGCCAGCAGCTTTACTGGTGGAACAGGCGGGCGCACTGAAGCTTTCTTT. Protein product: CASSFTGGTGGRTEAFF. The variable domain in full, with the rest retrieved from reference TRBV5-1 and TRBJ1-1, is KAGVTQTPRYLIKTRGQQVTLSCSPISGHRSVSWYQQTPGQGLQFLFEYFSETQRNKGNFPGRFSGRQFSNSRSEMNVSTLELGDSALYLCASSFTGGTGGRTEAFFGQGTRLTVV.

V usage is TRBV12-3 or TRBV12-4 and J usage is TRBJ2-2, with 7 bases aligning to TRBD1. The CDR3 spans 15 residues. V lost 9 bases and J lost 1; bases outside the gene matches: 8. Here the CDR3 DNA reads TGTGCCAGTGGACCGGGACAGAGGAACACCGGGGAGCTGTTTTTT. It encodes CASGPGQRNTGELFF.

This clonotype was found many times. The chain couples TRBV14 to TRBJ2-5; tentatively, D is TRBD1 or TRBD2 (6 bases each). CDR3 length equals 15 residues. Germline V gene lookup returns CDR1 SGHDN and CDR2 FVKESK. V was clipped by 0 bases and J by 7 bases, with 15 bases between them. The CDR3 bases are TGTGCCAGCAGCCAAGAGGGGGGCCAGTATGGGACCCAGTACTTC. Translated: CASSQEGGQYGTQYF.

The rearrangement links TRBV15 to TRBJ2-3; 7 bases line up with TRBD1. Germline V gives CDR1 LNHNV, CDR2 YYDKDF (reference sequence). The CDR3 length is 16 residues. V shed 0 bases, J shed 5 bases, and the junction held 8 bases outside the gene matches. The DNA for the CDR3 is TGTGCCACCAGCAGAGAACAGGGGTTCAGTGGAGATACGCAGTATTTT. Translating gives CATSREQGFSGDTQYF.

This clonotype came up many times. The V call is TRBV7-2, the J call TRBJ1-5; the D is unclear. With 3 bases removed from V and 9 bases from J, the gap between germline ends came to 9 bases. The CDR3 is 12 residues long. Germline values: CDR1 SGHTA, CDR2 FQGNSA. The CDR3 DNA sequence: TGTGCCAGCAGCTTCCTATCTATGCCCCAGCATTTT. Translated: CASSFLSMPQHF.

This clonotype was observed a few times. The CDR3 protein is CASSQVPGSSYEQYF. In DNA form, the CDR3 reads TGCGCCAGCAGCCAAGTCCCGGGGAGCTCCTACGAGCAGTACTTC. The genes are TRBV4-1 and TRBJ2-7; D possibly corresponds to TRBD2 (5 bases). CDR3 length: 15 residues. The germline V gene encodes CDR1 MGHRA and CDR2 YSYEKL. With 1 base removed from V and 0 bases from J, the gap between germline ends came to 10 bases.

This clonotype occurred many times. The chain recombines TRBV7-3 with TRBJ2-3, with D perhaps TRBD2 (7 bases). Germline CDR1 and CDR2: SGHTA and FQGTGA. The CDR3 is 16 residues long. V was shortened by 2 bases and J by 5 bases, with 17 bases between the two germline ends. The CDR3 DNA reads TGTGCCAGCAGCTTACATGCGCTGGGGGGGCAAGATACGCAGTATTTT. As protein: CASSLHALGGQDTQYF.

This clonotype was detected a few times. The V gene is TRBV9, the J gene TRBJ2-5; the match to TRBD2 covers 12 bases. The CDR3 has 15 amino acids. CDR1 and CDR2 (germline): SGDLS, YYNGEE. V shed 3 bases and J 5 bases; nucleotides not matched to a gene: 5. The CDR3 DNA sequence: TGTGCCAGCAGCGCTAGCGGGGGGGCCAAGGAGACCCAGTACTTC. As protein: CASSASGGAKETQYF.